The entry that follows covers one T cell receptor beta chain sequence. Original data processing: Cell counts per sample came from amplifying reference gene primers. Using immunoSEQ multiplex PCR, the repertoire was profiled, and TCRdb retains in-frame clones only, with some absent. V and J calls and clone size come straight from that table; D and trimming were deduced from the DNA. The sample shows 120,000 or so clones, roughly 77% of them seen only once. From germline, CDR1 is SGHTA and CDR2 FQGTGA. The CDR3 has 13 residues. Trimming removed 4 bases from V and 3 bases from J; junction bases left unmatched: 1. This sample is part of a study of blood T cell repertoires in COVID-19. Study-wide context: PBMCs, B-cell-depleted T cells, or T cells provided the cDNA or gDNA that made up the material.

Sequenced: peripheral blood. This clonotype originated in a man between 60 and 70 years old with active or convalescent COVID-19. This chain uses TRBV7-3 with TRBJ2-5; 8 bases align to TRBD1. The CDR3 spells CASSSTGEETQYF. CDR3 bases: TGTGCCAGCAGCTCGACAGGGGAAGAGACCCAGTACTTC. Filled out from reference TRBV7-3 and TRBJ2-5, the complete variable domain reads GAGVSQTPSNKVTEKGKYVELRCDPISGHTALYWYRQSLGQGPEFLIYFQGTGAADDSGLPNDRFFAVRPEGSVSTLKIQRTERGDSAVYLCASSSTGEETQYFGPGTRLLVL.